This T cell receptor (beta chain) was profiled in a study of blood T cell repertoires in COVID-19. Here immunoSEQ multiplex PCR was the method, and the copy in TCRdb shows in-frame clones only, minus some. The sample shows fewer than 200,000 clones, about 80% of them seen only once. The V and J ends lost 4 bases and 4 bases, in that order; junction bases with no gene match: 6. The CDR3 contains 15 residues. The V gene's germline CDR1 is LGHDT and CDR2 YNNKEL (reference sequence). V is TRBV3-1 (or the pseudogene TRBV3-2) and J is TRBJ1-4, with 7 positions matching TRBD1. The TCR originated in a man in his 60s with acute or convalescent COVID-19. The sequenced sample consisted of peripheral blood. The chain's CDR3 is CASSPPGTVNEKLFF. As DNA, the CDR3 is TGTGCCAGCAGCCCTCCTGGGACAGTTAATGAAAAACTGTTTTTT.